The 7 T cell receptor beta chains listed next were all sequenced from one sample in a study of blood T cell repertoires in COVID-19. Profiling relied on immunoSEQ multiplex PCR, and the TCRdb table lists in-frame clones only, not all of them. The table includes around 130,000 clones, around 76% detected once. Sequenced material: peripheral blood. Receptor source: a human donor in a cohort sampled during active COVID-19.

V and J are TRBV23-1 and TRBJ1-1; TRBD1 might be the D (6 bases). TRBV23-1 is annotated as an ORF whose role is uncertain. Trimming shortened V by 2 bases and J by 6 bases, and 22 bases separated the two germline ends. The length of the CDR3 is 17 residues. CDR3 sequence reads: CASSQTPLLTGDAEAFF. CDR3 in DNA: TGCGCCAGCAGTCAAACCCCCCTCTTGACAGGCGACGCTGAAGCTTTCTTT.

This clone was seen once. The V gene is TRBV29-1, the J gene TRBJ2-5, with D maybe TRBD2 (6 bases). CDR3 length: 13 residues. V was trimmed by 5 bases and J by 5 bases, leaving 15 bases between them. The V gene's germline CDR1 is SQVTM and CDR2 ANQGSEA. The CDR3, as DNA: TGCAGCGTTCAGATAGGCGGGGCGGAGACCCAGTACTTC. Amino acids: CSVQIGGAETQYF.

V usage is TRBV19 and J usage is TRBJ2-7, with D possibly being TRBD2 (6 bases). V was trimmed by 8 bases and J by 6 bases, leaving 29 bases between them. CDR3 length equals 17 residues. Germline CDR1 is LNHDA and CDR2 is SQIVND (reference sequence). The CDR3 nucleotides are TGTGCCAGTGGTTCCCCCTTGGGTGTCGGGGGTTTCTCCGAGCAGTACTTC. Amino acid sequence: CASGSPLGVGGFSEQYF.

This CDR3 is CASSTPGQGSYEQYF. The CDR3 nucleotides are TGTGCCAGCAGTACCCCGGGACAGGGGTCCTACGAGCAGTACTTC. The gene calls are TRBV6-5 and TRBJ2-7, with TRBD1 identical over 10 bases. The germline gives CDR1 MNHEY, CDR2 SVGAGI. The CDR3 loop spans 15 amino acids. V trimming: 5 bases; J trimming: 1 base; junction bases outside the gene matches: 5.

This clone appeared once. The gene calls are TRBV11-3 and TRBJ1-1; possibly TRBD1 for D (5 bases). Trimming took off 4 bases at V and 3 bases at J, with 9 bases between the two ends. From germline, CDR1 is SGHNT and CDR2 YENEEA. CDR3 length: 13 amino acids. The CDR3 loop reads CASSSGGDTEAFF. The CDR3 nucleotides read TGTGCCAGCAGCTCGGGGGGAGACACTGAAGCTTTCTTT.

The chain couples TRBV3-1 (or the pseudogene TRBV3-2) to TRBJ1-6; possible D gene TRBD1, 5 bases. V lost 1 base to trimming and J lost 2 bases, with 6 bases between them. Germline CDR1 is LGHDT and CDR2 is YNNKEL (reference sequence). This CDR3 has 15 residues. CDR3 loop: CASSQAGTYNSPLHF. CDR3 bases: TGTGCCAGCAGCCAAGCAGGGACCTATAATTCACCCCTCCACTTT.

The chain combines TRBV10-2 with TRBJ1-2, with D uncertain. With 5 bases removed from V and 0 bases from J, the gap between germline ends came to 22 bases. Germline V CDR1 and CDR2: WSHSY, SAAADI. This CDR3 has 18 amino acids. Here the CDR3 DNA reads TGCGCCAGCAGTCCCGAGGTGTTTCACACCTTAGCTAACTATGGCTACACCTTC. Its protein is CASSPEVFHTLANYGYTF.